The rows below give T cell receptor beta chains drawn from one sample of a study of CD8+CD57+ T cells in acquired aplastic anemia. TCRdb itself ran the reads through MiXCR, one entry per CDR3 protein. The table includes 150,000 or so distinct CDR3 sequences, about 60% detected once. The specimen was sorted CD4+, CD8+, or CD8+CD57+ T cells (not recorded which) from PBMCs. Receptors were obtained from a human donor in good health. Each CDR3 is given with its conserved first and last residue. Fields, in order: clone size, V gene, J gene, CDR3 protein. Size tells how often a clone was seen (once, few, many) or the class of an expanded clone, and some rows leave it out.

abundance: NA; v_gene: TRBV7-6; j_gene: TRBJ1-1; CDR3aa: CASSLAPRDRGSIAEAFF
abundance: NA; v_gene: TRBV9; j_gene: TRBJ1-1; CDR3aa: CASSVVSLVNTEAFF
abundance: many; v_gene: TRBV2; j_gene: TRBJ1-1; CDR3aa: CASIAGTMNTEAFF
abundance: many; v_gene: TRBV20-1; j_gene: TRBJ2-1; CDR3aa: CSASAGDYNEQFF
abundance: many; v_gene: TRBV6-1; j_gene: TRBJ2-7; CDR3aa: CASRDPASAFYEQYF
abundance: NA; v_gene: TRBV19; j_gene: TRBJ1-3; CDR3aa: CASSKSGTGPGNTIYF
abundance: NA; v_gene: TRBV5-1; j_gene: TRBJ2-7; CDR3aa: CASSFGWGGQGNYEQYF
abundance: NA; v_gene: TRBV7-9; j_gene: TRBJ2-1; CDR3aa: CASSLGGGPNNEQFF
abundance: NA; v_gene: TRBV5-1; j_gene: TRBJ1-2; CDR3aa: CASSSGAIGYTF
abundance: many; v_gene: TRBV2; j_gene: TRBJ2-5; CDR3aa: CASSDGPGGQYF
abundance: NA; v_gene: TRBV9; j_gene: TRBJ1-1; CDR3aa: CASSSPTGDTEAFF
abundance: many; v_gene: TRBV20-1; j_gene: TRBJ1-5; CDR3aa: CSARGTGGWPQHF
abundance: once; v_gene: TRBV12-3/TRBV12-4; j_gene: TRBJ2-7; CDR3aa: CASSLEGVANDEQYF
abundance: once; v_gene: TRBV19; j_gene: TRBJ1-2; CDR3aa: CASSPGQGWYGYTF
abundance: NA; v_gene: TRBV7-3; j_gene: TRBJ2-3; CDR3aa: CASTNPGGGTDTQYF
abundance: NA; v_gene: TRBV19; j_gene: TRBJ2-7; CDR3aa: CASSGGLAGGTYEQYF
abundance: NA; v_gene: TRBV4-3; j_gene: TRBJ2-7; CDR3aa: CASSRVGRETDEQYF